The rows below give T cell receptor beta chains drawn from one sample of a study of radiotherapy plus CTLA-4 blockade in lung cancer. Profiled with immunoSEQ multiplex PCR; TCRdb holds only in-frame clones, not every one. The sample has more than 50,000 clones, around 76% seen once. The specimen comprised peripheral blood, sampled from a patient treated with radiotherapy plus ipilimumab. The receptors were gathered from a human donor with non-small cell lung cancer who had a complete response to radiotherapy plus ipilimumab. Both conserved end residues are part of each CDR3. A D gene is named only where the DNA matches it firmly. A row's size may be missing; if present it is once, few, many or a size class.

NA	TRBV28	TRBD1	TRBJ1-1	CASSFDRGRNTEAFF	TGTGCCAGCAGTTTTGACAGGGGGCGCAACACTGAAGCTTTCTTT
few	TRBV7-9	NA	TRBJ1-1	CASSQETGSAYEAFF	TGCGCCAGCAGCCAAGAAACGGGGTCGGCTTATGAAGCTTTCTTT
NA	TRBV5-6	NA	TRBJ1-2	CASSEGSLGYGYTF	TGTGCCAGCAGCGAGGGATCACTAGGCTATGGCTACACCTTC
NA	TRBV6-1	NA	TRBJ1-5	CASSELGGRNQPQHF	TGTGCCAGCAGTGAACTGGGCGGGCGCAATCAGCCCCAGCATTTT
NA	TRBV10-2	TRBD1	TRBJ2-2	CASRVLRDSRNTGELFF	TGCGCCAGCAGAGTACTCCGGGACAGCCGAAACACCGGGGAGCTGTTTTTT
NA	TRBV7-9	TRBD1	TRBJ2-1	CASSESGTDYNEQFF	TGTGCCAGCAGCGAGTCCGGGACAGACTACAATGAGCAGTTCTTC
NA	TRBV6-5	TRBD1	TRBJ2-2	CASSGTVWNTGELFF	TGTGCCAGCAGTGGGACAGTATGGAACACCGGGGAGCTGTTTTTT
NA	TRBV5-1	NA	TRBJ1-2	CASSDSNYGYTF	TGCGCCAGCAGCGATAGCAACTATGGCTACACCTTC
NA	TRBV6-1	NA	TRBJ1-6	CASSFRERNSPLHF	TGTGCCAGCAGTTTTAGAGAGAGGAATTCACCCCTCCACTTT
NA	TRBV11-2	TRBD1	TRBJ2-1	CASSRGQGAYNEQFF	TGTGCCAGCAGCCGCGGACAGGGTGCCTACAATGAGCAGTTCTTC
NA	TRBV10-3	TRBD1	TRBJ2-7	CAISATGNEQYF	TGTGCCATCAGCGCGACAGGGAACGAGCAGTACTTC